This TCR beta chain stems from a study of blood T cell repertoires in COVID-19. TCRdb keeps only in-frame clones here, not all; method: immunoSEQ multiplex PCR. The sample consists of fewer than 300,000 clones, around 86% of them appearing once. This CDR3 has 15 residues. The ends lost 4 bases at V and 6 bases at J; junction bases unmatched: 9. The germline gives CDR1 SEHNR, CDR2 FQNEAQ (reference sequence). Source material: peripheral blood. The genes are TRBV7-9 and TRBJ1-5, with 7 bases identical to TRBD1. The receptor was isolated from a man aged 45-65 years with COVID-19, enrolled during active disease. The CDR3 region has the DNA TGTGCCAGCAGCTCAGACAGGGTCGTTTCTCAGCCCCAGCATTTT. Translation: CASSSDRVVSQPQHF.